The 8 T cell receptor beta chains below were found in one sample sequenced in a study of blood T cell repertoires in COVID-19 (dated by TCRdb to 2018 to 2021). Library preparation used the immunoSEQ multiplex PCR assay. In its TCRdb copy, this immuneACCESS table keeps in-frame sequences only and misses some clones. Where compared with another copy, unresolved V genes explain less than half of these, and the others have no known cause. Here the sample has some 300,000 clones; approximately 90% occur a single time. The leading ten clones occupy 5.5% to 7% of the sample. Input material: peripheral blood. Receptors originate from a woman aged 30 to 39 who had recovered from COVID-19.

This clone was detected once. The genes are TRBV14 and TRBJ2-7, with D perhaps TRBD1 (5 bases). Between the trimmed V and J ends, which lost 0 bases and 3 bases, there was a span of 15 bases. The germline gives CDR1 SGHDN, CDR2 FVKESK. The CDR3 sequence is 16 residues long. DNA of the CDR3: TGTGCCAGCAGCCAAGAGGAACAGGCGTTGTTCTACGAGCAGTACTTC. It yields the protein CASSQEEQALFYEQYF.

This chain uses TRBV4-3 with TRBJ1-6, with a weak D call TRBD1 (6 bases). Between the trimmed V and J ends, which lost 4 bases and 0 bases, there was a span of 10 bases. In germline, CDR1 is LGHNA, CDR2 YSLEER. The CDR3 runs to 16 residues. CDR3 bases: TGCGCCAGCAGCCGCGGACAGAGCTCCTATAATTCACCCCTCCACTTT. This sequence encodes CASSRGQSSYNSPLHF.

The CDR3 coding sequence is TGTGCCAGCAGCCCCCGCGCGACAGGGGCTGGAAACACCATATATTTT. Translated, it gives CASSPRATGAGNTIYF. The chain carries TRBV13 and TRBJ1-3, with 8 bases that match TRBD1. CDR1 is PRHDT and CDR2 is FYEKMQ in the germline V gene (reference sequence). V trimming: 5 bases; J trimming: 2 bases; junction bases outside the gene matches: 8. The CDR3 is 16 residues long.

This chain uses TRBV7-2 with TRBJ2-1, with D hard to call. The CDR3 extends over 11 amino acids. Germline assignment: CDR1 SGHTA and CDR2 FQGNSA. Trimming removed 7 bases from V and 4 bases from J, with 5 bases in between. The CDR3 loop reads CASTQYNEQFF. The CDR3 DNA sequence: TGTGCCAGCACCCAGTACAATGAGCAGTTCTTC.

This chain joins TRBV4-2 and TRBJ1-2; 9 bases fit TRBD1. The V and J ends lost 1 base and 6 bases, in that order; junction bases with no gene match: 6. The CDR3 sequence is 15 residues long. Per germline, CDR1 LGHNA and CDR2 YNFKEQ. CDR3: CASSQGDRVLDGYTF. Here the CDR3 DNA reads TGTGCCAGCAGCCAAGGGGACAGGGTTCTAGATGGCTACACCTTC.

V and J are TRBV9 and TRBJ2-2; D not resolved. This CDR3 has 13 residues. The ends were cut back, 3 bases at V and 1 base at J, with 4 bases in the middle. Germline V gene sequence: CDR1 SGDLS, CDR2 YYNGEE. CDR3 amino acids: CASSGGNTGELFF. In nucleotides, the CDR3 is TGTGCCAGCAGCGGCGGGAACACCGGGGAGCTGTTTTTT. Full variable domain (rest looked up from reference TRBV9 and TRBJ2-2): DSGVTQTPKHLITATGQRVTLRCSPRSGDLSVYWYQQSLDQGLQFLIQYYNGEERAKGNILERFSAQQFPDLHSELNLSSLELGDSALYFCASSGGNTGELFFGEGSRLTVL.

The table lists this clone with a count of one. This chain connects TRBV5-4 to TRBJ2-5, with D perhaps matching TRBD2 (5 bases). Trimming shortened V by 0 bases and J by 5 bases, and 11 bases separated the two germline ends. The CDR3 loop spans 14 amino acids. Germline values: CDR1 SGHNT, CDR2 YYREEE (reference sequence). CDR3 nucleotide sequence: TGTGCCAGCAGCTTGGTGGACTTTCAGGAGACCCAGTACTTC. Protein product: CASSLVDFQETQYF. Together with reference TRBV5-4 and TRBJ2-5, the CDR3 gives the full variable domain: ETGVTQSPTHLIKTRGQQVTLRCSSQSGHNTVSWYQQALGQGPQFIFQYYREEENGRGNFPPRFSGLQFPNYSSELNVNALELDDSALYLCASSLVDFQETQYFGPGTRLLVL.

This clone was counted once. This chain uses TRBV4-1 with TRBJ2-1, with TRBD2 identical over 8 bases. CDR1 is MGHRA, CDR2 YSYEKL, per germline. This CDR3 has 17 residues. The junction had 7 bases not matched to a gene; V was cut back by 0 bases and J by 3 bases. The DNA for the CDR3 is TGCGCCAGCAGCCAAGATCACGGGGGGGCAGGCTACAATGAGCAGTTCTTC. Translation: CASSQDHGGAGYNEQFF.